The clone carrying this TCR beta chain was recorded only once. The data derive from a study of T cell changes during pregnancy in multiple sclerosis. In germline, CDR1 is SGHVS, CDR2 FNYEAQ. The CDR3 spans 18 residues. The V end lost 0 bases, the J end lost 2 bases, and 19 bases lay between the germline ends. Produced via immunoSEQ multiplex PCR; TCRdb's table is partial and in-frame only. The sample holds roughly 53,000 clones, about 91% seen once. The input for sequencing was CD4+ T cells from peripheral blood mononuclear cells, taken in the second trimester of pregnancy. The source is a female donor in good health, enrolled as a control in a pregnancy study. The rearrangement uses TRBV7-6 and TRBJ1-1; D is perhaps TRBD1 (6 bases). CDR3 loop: CASSLAGVTGRANTEAFF. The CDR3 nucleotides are TGTGCCAGCAGCTTAGCCGGGGTAACAGGGCGGGCAAACACTGAAGCTTTCTTT.